This T cell receptor beta chain appears in the sequencing data of a study of cytomegalovirus exposure and HLA in healthy donors. Turning to the study itself: As released early, the data held about 85 million unique TCRs from HLA-typed donors.

The CDR3 contains 13 residues. Trimming at V came to 5 bases and at J to 4 bases, leaving 3 bases not matched to a gene. Germline CDR1 and CDR2: MGHRA and YSYEKL. Whole-study results and caveats: Reports credit the classifier with highly specific, highly sensitive diagnosis of cytomegalovirus status. Serostatus for CMV was the only available immune exposure information. A prior analysis recorded that most TCR beta V segments were productive about 87% or about 30% of the time.

With 60 Vbeta and 13 Jbeta primers, the PCR was carried out. Generated by immunoSEQ multiplex PCR, the TCRdb table keeps only in-frame clones and is missing some. The sample gives 120,000 or so clones, more than 70% of which show up once; about 2.9% is in the top ten. As for this clone: Its specificity is unknown.

The V and J genes are TRBV4-1 and TRBJ2-7; 9 bases are a match to TRBD1. The sequenced material came from PBMCs. This clonotype was sampled from a woman aged 55-69 years in good health and CMV-seropositive. CDR3 amino acids: CASSRDRDYEQYF. CDR3 nucleotides: TGCGCCAGCAGCAGGGACAGGGATTACGAGCAGTACTTC.